These 3 T cell receptor beta chains were sequenced from one sample in a study of response to subunit inactivated influenza vaccine. TCRdb used MiXCR to reprocess the RT-PCR reads, holding one entry per CDR3 protein. The sample lists more than 400,000 distinct CDR3 sequences; around 7.9% were seen once. The input for sequencing was PBMCs from blood, taken less than 25 months after vaccination. These receptor sequences come from a man aged 50-75 years who received an inactivated influenza vaccine.

Many counts were recorded for this clonotype. The chain carries TRBV29-1 and TRBJ2-5, with 9 bases matching TRBD1. Germline CDR1 and CDR2: SQVTM and ANQGSEA. Losses at the gene ends were 1 base for V and 7 bases for J; bases not matched to a gene: 7. This CDR3 comprises 14 residues. CDR3 amino acids: CSVEGRTGDGTQYF. As DNA, the CDR3 is TGCAGCGTTGAAGGGAGGACAGGGGATGGGACCCAGTACTTC.

This clonotype was seen more than once but under ten times. V and J are TRBV7-6 and TRBJ2-7; D is perhaps TRBD2 (5 bases). The germline CDR1 and CDR2 sequences are SGHVS and FNYEAQ. This CDR3 is 12 amino acids long. V dropped 2 bases and J dropped 7 bases, with 9 bases sitting between them. The CDR3 loop is CASSLNQREQYF. CDR3 nucleotide sequence: TGTGCCAGCAGCTTAAACCAGCGGGAGCAGTACTTC.

This clonotype was counted many times. This sequence joins TRBV10-3 and TRBJ1-2; D not resolved. Trimming cost V 10 bases and J 1 base, with 13 bases left between them. The CDR3 is made up of 13 amino acids. Germline CDR1 is ENHRY and CDR2 is SYGVKD. CDR3 bases: TGTGCCACTTGGCACGGGATTAACTATGGCTACACCTTC. Residues: CATWHGINYGYTF.